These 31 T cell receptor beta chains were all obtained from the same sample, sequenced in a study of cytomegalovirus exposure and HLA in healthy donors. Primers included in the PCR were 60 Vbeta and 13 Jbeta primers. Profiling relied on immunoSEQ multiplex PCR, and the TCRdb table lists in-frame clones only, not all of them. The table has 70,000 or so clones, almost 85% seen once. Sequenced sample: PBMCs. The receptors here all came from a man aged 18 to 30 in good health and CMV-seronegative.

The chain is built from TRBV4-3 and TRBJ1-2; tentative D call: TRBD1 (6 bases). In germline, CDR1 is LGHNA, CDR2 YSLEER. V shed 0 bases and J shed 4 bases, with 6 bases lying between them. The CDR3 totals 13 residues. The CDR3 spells CASSQETGYGYTF. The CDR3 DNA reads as TGCGCCAGCAGCCAAGAGACAGGCTATGGCTACACCTTC.

CDR3 bases: TGTGCCTGGAGTGTACTACCGGGACTAGCGGGGTGGCAAGAGACCCAGTACTTC. Translating it yields CAWSVLPGLAGWQETQYF. The chain links TRBV30 to TRBJ2-5; 13 bases are shared with TRBD2. CDR3 length equals 18 residues. Germline CDR1 GTSNPN, CDR2 SVGIG (reference sequence). The V and J ends lost 0 bases and 2 bases, in that order; junction bases with no gene match: 9.

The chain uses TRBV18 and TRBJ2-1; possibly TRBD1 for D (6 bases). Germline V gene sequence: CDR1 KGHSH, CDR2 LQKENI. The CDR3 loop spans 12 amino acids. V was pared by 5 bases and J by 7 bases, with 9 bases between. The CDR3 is CASSIQGNEQFF. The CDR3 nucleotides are TGTGCCAGCTCAATACAGGGAAATGAGCAGTTCTTC.

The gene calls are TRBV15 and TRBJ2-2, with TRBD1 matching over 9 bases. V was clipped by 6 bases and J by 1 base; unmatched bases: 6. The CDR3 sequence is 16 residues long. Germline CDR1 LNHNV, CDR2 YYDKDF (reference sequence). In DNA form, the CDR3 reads TGTGCCACCAGTCAGGACAGGGGCTGGAACACCGGGGAGCTGTTTTTT. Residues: CATSQDRGWNTGELFF. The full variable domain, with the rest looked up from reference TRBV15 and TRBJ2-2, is DAMVIQNPRYQVTQFGKPVTLSCSQTLNHNVMYWYQQKSSQAPKLLFHYYDKDFNNEADTPDNFQSRRPNTSFCFLDIRSPGLGDTAMYLCATSQDRGWNTGELFFGEGSRLTVL.

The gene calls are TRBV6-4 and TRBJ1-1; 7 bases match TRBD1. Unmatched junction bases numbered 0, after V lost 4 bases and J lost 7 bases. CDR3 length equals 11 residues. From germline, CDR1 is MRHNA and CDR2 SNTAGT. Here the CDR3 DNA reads TGTGCCAGCAGTGCAGGGGGTGAAGCTTTCTTT. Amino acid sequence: CASSAGGEAFF.

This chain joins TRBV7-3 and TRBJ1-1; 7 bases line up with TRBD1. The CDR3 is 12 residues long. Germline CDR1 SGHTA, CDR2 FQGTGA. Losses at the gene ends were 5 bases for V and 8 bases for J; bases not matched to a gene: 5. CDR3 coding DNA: TGTGCCAGCAGCAACCTACAGGGGGAAGCTTTCTTT. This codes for CASSNLQGEAFF.

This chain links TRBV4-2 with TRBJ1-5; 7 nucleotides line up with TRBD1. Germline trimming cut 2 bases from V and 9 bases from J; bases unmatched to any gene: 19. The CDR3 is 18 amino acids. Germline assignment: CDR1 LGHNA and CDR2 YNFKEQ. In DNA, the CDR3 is TGTGCCAGCAGCCAAACCAACGTTCGGACACAGGGGCCTCGGCCCCAGCATTTT. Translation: CASSQTNVRTQGPRPQHF.

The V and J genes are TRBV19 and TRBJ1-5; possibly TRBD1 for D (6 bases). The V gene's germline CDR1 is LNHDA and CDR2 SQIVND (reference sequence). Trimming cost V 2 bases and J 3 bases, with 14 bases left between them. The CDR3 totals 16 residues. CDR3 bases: TGTGCCAGTAGTATAACTAGGGGGGGCATCAATCAGCCCCAGCATTTT. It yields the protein CASSITRGGINQPQHF.

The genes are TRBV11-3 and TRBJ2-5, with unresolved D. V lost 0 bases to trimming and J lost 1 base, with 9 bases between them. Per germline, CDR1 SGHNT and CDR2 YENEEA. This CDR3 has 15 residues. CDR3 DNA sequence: TGTGCCAGCAGCTTAGACCCCGCGATCCAAGAGACCCAGTACTTC. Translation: CASSLDPAIQETQYF.

Here the CDR3 DNA reads TGTGCCAGCAGCCAAGCTGCCGGGACAGTTAACACTGAAGCTTTCTTT. Translating it yields CASSQAAGTVNTEAFF. The V gene is TRBV4-2, the J gene TRBJ1-1; 7 positions match TRBD1. Germline-derived CDR1 and CDR2 are LGHNA and YNFKEQ. The CDR3 is made up of 16 amino acids. The V gene end was trimmed by 1 base and the J gene end by 2 bases; junction bases not matched to a gene: 7.

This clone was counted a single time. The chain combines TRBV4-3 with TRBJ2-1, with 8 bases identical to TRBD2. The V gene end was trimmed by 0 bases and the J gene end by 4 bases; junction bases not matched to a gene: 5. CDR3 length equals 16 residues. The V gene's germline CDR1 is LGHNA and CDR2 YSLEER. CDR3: CASSQDVGGGYNEQFF. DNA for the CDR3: TGCGCCAGCAGCCAAGATGTGGGCGGGGGGTACAATGAGCAGTTCTTC.

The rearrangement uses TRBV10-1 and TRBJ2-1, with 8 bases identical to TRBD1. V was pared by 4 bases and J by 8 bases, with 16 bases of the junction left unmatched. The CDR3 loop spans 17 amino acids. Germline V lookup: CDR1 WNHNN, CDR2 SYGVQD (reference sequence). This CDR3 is CASSGRGRGAVVHEQFF. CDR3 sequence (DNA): TGCGCCAGCAGTGGCAGGGGGCGCGGGGCTGTGGTTCATGAGCAGTTCTTC.

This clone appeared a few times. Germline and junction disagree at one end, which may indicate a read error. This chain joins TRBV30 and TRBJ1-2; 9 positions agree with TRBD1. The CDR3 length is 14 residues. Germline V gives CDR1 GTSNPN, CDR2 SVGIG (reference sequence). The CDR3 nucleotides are TGTGCCTGGAGACCCCCAACAGGGGGCGCAGGCTACAACTTC. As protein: CAWRPPTGGAGYNF.

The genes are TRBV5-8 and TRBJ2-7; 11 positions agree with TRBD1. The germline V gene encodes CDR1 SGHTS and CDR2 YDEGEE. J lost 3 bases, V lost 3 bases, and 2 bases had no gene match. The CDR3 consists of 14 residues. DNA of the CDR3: TGTGCCAGCAGCTCCGGGACAGGGGGCTACGAGCAGTACTTC. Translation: CASSSGTGGYEQYF.

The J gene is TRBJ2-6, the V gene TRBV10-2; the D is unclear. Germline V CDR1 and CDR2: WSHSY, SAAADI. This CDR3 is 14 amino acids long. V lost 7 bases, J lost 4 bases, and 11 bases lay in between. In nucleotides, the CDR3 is TGCGCCAGCATCTCCTCTGAGGGGGCCAACGTCCTGACTTTC. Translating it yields CASISSEGANVLTF.

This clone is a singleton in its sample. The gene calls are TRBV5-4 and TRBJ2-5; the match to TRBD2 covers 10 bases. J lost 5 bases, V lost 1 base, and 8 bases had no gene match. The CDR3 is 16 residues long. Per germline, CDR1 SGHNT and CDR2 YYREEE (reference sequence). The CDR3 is CASSLTSGGALETQYF. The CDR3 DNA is TGTGCCAGCAGCTTGACCAGCGGGGGGGCCTTGGAGACCCAGTACTTC.

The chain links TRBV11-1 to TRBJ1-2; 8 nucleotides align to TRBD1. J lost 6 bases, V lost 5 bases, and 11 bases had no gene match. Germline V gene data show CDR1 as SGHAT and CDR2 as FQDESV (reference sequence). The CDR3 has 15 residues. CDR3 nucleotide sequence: TGTGCCAGCAGCCCCTACCTTGACAGGGGAGATGGCTACACCTTC. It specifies CASSPYLDRGDGYTF.

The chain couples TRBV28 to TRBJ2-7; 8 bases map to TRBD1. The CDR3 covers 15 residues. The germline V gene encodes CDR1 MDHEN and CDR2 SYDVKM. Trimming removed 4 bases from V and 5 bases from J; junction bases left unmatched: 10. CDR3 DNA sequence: TGTGCCAGCAGTTCCCCATGGCAGGGGGCAAACGAGCAGTACTTC. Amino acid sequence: CASSSPWQGANEQYF.

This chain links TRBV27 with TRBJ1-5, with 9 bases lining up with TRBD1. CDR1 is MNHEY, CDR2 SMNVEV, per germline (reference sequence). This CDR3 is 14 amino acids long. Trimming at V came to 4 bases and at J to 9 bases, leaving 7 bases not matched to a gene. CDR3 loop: CASSSDRGIGPQHF. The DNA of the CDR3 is TGTGCCAGCAGTTCCGACAGGGGGATAGGGCCCCAGCATTTT.

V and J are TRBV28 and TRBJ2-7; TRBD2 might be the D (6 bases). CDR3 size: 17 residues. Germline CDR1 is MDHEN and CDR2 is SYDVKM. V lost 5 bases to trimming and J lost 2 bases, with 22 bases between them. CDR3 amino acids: CASSQTRDGGDAYEQYF. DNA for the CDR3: TGTGCCAGCAGTCAAACTAGAGACGGAGGGGACGCCTACGAGCAGTACTTC.

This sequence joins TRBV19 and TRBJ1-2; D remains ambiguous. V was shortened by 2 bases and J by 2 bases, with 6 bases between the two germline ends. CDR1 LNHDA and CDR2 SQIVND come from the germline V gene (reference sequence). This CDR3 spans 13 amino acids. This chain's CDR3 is CASSITGNYGYTF. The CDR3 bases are TGTGCCAGTAGTATAACGGGAAACTATGGCTACACCTTC.

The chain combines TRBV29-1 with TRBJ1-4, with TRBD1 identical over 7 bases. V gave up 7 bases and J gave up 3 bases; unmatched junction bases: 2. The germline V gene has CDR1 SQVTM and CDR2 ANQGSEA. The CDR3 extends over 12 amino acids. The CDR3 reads CSGQGPNEKLFF. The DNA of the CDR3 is TGCAGCGGACAGGGCCCTAATGAAAAACTGTTTTTT.

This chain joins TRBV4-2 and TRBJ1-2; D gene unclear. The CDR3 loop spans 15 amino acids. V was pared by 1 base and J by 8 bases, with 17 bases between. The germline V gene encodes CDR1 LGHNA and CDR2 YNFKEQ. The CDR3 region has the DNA TGTGCCAGCAGCCAAGCTACACTTAGCGCAGAAGGCTACACCTTC. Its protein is CASSQATLSAEGYTF.

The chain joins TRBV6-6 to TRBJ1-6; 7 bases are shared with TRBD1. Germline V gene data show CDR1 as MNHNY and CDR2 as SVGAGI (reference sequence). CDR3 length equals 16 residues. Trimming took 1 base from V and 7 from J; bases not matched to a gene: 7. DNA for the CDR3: TGTGCCAGCAGTTACTTGACAGGGATCGAGAATTCACCCCTCCACTTT. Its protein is CASSYLTGIENSPLHF.

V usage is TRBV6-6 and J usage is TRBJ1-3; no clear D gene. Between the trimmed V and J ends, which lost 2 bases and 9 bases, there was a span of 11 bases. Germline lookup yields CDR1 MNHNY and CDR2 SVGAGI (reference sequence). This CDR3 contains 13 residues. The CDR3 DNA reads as TGTGCCAGCAGTTACGAAGACAAAGTCACCATATATTTT. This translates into CASSYEDKVTIYF.

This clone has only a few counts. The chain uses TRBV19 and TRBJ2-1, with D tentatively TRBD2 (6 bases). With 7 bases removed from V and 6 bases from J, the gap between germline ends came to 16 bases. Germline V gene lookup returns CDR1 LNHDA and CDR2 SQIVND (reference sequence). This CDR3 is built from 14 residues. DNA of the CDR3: TGTGCCAGTATCGGAAGTCGGGGGACCAATGAGCAGTTCTTC. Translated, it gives CASIGSRGTNEQFF. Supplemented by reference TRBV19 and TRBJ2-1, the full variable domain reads DGGITQSPKYLFRKEGQNVTLSCEQNLNHDAMYWYRQDPGQGLRLIYYSQIVNDFQKGDIAEGYSVSREKKESFPLTVTSAQKNPTAFYLCASIGSRGTNEQFFGPGTRLTVL.

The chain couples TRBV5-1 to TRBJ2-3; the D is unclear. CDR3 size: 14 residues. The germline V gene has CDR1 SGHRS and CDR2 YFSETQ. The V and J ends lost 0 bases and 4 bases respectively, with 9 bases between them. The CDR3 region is CASSLAAAADTQYF. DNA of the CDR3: TGCGCCAGCAGCTTGGCGGCGGCCGCAGATACGCAGTATTTT.

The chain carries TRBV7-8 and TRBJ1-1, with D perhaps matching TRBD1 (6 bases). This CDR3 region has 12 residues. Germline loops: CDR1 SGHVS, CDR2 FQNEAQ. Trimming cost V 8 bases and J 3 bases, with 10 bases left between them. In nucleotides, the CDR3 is TGTGCCAGCTGGGGGCATGACACTGAAGCTTTCTTT. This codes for CASWGHDTEAFF. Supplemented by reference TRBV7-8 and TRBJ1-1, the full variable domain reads GAGVSQSPRYKVAKRGQDVALRCDPISGHVSLFWYQQALGQGPEFLTYFQNEAQLDKSGLPSDRFFAERPEGSVSTLKIQRTQQEDSAVYLCASWGHDTEAFFGQGTRLTVV.

The CDR3 protein is CASSSTTKPVEQYF. In DNA form, the CDR3 reads TGTGCCAGCAGCTCGACAACAAAACCAGTCGAGCAGTACTTC. V usage is TRBV7-2 and J usage is TRBJ2-7; D is ambiguous. CDR1 is SGHTA and CDR2 is FQGNSA in the germline V gene. Trimming took off 4 bases at V and 6 bases at J, with 16 bases between the two ends. The length of the CDR3 is 14 residues.

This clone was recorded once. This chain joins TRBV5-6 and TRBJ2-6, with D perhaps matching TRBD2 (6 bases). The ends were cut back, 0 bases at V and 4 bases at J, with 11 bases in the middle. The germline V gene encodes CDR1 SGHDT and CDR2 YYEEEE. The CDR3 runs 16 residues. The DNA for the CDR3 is TGTGCCAGCAGCTTGGCCGGAGGGCCAGGGGCCAACGTCCTGACTTTC. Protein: CASSLAGGPGANVLTF.

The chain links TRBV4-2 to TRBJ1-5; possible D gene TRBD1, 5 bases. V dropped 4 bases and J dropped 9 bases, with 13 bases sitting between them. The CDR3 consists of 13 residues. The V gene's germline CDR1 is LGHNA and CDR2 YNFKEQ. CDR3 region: CASSRTGHPPQHF. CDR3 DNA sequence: TGTGCCAGCAGCCGAACAGGTCACCCGCCCCAGCATTTT.